This T cell receptor (beta chain) was obtained from a study of OX40 agonist ivuxolimab in advanced cancers. Study details: Every 2 weeks, ivuxolimab was infused into the patients intravenously at between 0.01 and 10 mg/kg.

A note on this clone: Its antigen is not identified.

The repertoire was sequenced with immunoSEQ multiplex PCR; TCRdb's copy has only in-frame clones and lacks some. The sample holds 57,000 or so clones; roughly nine tenths are singletons and the top ten take about 14%. Regarding the study as a whole: On average, CD8+ T cells showed a greater number of expanded clones than CD4+. Some nonresponders likewise displayed low normalized T-cell clonal expansion. Partial responders treated at 0.1-3.0 mg/kg exhibited clonal expansion among the lowest measured.

The clonotype originates from an adult with an advanced solid tumor such as melanoma, head and neck, liver or kidney cancer. The input for sequencing was CD4+ or CD8+ T cells sorted from blood, taken in a trial of the OX40 agonist ivuxolimab.

CDR3: CASRDREPYEQYF. In DNA form, the CDR3 reads TGTGCCAGCAGGGACAGGGAACCCTACGAGCAGTACTTC. The gene calls are TRBV27 and TRBJ2-7; 8 bases align to TRBD1. This CDR3 contains 13 residues. The junction had 3 bases not matched to a gene; V was cut back by 6 bases and J by 2 bases. Looked up from germline, CDR1 is MNHEY and CDR2 is SMNVEV (reference sequence).